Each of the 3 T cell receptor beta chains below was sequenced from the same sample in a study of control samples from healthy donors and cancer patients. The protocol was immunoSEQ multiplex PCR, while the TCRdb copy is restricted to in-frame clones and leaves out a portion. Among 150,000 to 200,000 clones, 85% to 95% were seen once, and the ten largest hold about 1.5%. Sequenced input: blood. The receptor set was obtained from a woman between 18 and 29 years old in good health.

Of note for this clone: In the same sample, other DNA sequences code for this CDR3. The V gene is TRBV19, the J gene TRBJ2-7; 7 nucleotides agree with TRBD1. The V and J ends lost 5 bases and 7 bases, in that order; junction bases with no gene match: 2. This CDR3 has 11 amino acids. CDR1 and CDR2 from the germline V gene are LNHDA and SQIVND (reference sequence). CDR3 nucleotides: TGTGCCAGTAGTCACAGGGGTGAGCAGTACTTC. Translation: CASSHRGEQYF.

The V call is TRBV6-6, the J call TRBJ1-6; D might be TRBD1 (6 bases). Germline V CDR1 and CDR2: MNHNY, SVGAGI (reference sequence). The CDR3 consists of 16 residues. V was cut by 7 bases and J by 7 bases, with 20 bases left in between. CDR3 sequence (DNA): TGTGCCAGCACCCTAGGGGGGGATAGACGGAATTCACCCCTCCACTTT. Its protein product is CASTLGGDRRNSPLHF.

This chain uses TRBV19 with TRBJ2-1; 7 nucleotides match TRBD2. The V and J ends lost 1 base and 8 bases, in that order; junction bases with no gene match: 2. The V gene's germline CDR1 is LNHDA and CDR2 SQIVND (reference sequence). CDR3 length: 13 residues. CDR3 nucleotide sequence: TGTGCCAGTAGTATAGGGGAGGGCTATGAGCAGTTCTTC. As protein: CASSIGEGYEQFF.